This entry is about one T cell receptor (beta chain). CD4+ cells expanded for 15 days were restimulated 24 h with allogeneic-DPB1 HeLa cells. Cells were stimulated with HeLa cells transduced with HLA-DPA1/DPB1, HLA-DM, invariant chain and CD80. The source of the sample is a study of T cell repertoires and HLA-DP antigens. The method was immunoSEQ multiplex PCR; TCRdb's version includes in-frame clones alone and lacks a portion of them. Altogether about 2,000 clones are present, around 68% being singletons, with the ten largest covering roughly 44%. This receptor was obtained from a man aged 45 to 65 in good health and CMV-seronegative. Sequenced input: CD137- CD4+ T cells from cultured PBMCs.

As DNA, the CDR3 is TGTGCCAGCCGAGGGGCGGGAGGATTAAATGAGCAGTTCTTC. Amino acid sequence: CASRGAGGLNEQFF. This rearrangement joins TRBV6-6 to TRBJ2-1; TRBD2 agrees at 8 bases. Trimming took 8 bases from V and 7 from J; bases not matched to a gene: 10. CDR1 MNHNY and CDR2 SVGAGI come from the germline V gene (reference sequence). The CDR3 spans 14 residues.